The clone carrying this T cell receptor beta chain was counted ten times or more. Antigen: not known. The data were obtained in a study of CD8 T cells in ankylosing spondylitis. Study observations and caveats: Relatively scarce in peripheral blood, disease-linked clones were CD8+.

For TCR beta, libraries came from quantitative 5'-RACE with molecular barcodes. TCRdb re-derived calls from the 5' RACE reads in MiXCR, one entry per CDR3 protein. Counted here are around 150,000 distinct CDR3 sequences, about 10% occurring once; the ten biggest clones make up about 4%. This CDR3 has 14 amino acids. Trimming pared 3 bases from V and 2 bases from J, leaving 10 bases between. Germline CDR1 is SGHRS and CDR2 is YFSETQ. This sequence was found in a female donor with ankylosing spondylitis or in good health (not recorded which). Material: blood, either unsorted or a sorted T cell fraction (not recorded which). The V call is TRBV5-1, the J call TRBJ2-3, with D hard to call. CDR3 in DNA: TGCGCCAGCAGCTCTGGAGTTCTCACAGATACGCAGTATTTT. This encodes CASSSGVLTDTQYF.